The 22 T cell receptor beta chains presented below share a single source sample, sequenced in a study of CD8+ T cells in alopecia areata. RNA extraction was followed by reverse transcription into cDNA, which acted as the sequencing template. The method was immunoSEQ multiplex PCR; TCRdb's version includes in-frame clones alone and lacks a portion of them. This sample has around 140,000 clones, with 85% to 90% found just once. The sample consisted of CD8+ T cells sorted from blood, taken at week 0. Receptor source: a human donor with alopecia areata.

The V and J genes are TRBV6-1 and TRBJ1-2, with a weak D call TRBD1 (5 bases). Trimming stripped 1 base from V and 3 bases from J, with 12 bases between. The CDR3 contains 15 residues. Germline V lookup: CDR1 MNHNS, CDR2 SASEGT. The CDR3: CASSEELTEYYGYTF. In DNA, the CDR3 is TGTGCCAGCAGTGAAGAATTGACAGAATACTATGGCTACACCTTC.

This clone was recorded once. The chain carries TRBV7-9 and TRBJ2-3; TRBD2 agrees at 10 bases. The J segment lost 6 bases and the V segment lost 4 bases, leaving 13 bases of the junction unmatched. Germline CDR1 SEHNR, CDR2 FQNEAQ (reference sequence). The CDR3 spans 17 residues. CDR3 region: CASSWGPGTSAHDTQYF. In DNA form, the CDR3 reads TGTGCCAGCAGCTGGGGGCCAGGGACTAGCGCTCACGATACGCAGTATTTT.

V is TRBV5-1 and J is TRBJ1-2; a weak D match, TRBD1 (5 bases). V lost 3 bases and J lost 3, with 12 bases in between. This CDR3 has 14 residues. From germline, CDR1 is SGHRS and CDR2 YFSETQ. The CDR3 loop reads CASSSPGEDYGYTF. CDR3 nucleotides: TGCGCCAGCAGCTCACCGGGGGAGGACTATGGCTACACCTTC.

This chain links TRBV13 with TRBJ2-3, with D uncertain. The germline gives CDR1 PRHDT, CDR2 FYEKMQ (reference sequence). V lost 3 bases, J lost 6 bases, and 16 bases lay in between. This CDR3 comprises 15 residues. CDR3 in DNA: TGTGCCAGCAGCTTTGGCTGGACGATAGGGGATACGCAGTATTTT. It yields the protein CASSFGWTIGDTQYF.

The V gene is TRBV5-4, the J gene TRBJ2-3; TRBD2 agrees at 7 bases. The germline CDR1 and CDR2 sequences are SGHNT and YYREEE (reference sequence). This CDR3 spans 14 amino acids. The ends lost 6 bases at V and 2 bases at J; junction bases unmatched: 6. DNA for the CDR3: TGTGCCAGCATGAGAGCGGGACCCACAGATACGCAGTATTTT. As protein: CASMRAGPTDTQYF.

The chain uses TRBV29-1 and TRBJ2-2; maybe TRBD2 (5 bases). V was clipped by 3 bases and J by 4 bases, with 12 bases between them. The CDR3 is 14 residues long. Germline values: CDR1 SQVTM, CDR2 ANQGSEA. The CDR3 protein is CSVDPGVGTGELFF. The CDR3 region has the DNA TGCAGCGTTGACCCCGGGGTTGGCACCGGGGAGCTGTTTTTT.

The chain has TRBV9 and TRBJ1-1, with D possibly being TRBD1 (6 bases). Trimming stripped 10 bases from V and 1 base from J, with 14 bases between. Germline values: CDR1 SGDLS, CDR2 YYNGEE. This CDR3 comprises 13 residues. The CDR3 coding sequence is TGTGCCTCTACGGCGGGGGCGAACACTGAAGCTTTCTTT. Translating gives CASTAGANTEAFF.

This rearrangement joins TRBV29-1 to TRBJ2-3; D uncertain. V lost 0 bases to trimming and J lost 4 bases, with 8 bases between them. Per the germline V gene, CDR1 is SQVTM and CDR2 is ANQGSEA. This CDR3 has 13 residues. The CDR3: CSVEETVPDTQYF. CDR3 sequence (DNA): TGCAGCGTTGAAGAGACGGTCCCAGATACGCAGTATTTT.

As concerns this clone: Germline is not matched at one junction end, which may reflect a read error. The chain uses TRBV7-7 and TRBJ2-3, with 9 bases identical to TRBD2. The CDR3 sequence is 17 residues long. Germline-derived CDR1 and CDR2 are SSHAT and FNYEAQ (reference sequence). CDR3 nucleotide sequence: TGTGCCAGCAGCCCGAGACCCCCAGCGGGGGGCACCGATACGCAGTATTTT. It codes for CASSPRPPAGGTDTQYF.

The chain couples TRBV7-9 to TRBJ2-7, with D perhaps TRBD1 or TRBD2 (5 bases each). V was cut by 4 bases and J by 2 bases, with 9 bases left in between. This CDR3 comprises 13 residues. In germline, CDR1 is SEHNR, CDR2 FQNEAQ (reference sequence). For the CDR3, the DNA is TGTGCCAGCAGCTCGGGGCGACCCTACGAGCAGTACTTC. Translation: CASSSGRPYEQYF.

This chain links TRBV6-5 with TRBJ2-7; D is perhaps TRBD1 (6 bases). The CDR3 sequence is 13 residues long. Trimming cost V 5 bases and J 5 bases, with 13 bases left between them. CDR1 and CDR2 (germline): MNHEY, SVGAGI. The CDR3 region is CASSTGYPNEQYF. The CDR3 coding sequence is TGTGCCAGCAGTACAGGGTACCCTAACGAGCAGTACTTC.

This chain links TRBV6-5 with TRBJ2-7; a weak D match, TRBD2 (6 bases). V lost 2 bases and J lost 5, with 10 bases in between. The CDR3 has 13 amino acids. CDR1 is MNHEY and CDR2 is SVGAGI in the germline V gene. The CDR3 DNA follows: TGTGCCAGCAGTTACGGAGGGTTAGACGAGCAGTACTTC. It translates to CASSYGGLDEQYF.

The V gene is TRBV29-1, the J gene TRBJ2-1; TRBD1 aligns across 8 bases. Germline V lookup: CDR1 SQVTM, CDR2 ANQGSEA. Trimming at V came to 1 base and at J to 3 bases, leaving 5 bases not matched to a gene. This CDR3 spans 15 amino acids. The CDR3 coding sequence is TGCAGCGTTGAAGGCCAGGGGGCCGGCTACAATGAGCAGTTCTTC. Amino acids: CSVEGQGAGYNEQFF.

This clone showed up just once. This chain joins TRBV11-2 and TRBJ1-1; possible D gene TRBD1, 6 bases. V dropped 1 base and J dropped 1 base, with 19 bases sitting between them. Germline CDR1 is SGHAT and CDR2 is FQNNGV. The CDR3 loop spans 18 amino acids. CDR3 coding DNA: TGTGCCAGCAGCTTAGCCCCTCATTTTACGGGGGCGAACACTGAAGCTTTCTTT. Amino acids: CASSLAPHFTGANTEAFF.

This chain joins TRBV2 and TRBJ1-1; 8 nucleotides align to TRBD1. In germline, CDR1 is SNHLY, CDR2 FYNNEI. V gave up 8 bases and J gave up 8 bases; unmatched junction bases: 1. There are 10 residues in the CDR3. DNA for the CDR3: TGTGCCAGCTGGGACAGGGAAGCTTTCTTT. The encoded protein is CASWDREAFF.

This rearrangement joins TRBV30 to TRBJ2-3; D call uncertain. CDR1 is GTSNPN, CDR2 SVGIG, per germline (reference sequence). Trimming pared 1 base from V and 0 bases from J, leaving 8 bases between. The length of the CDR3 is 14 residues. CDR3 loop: CAWSEGSSTDTQYF. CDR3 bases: TGTGCCTGGAGTGAAGGTTCCAGCACAGATACGCAGTATTTT.

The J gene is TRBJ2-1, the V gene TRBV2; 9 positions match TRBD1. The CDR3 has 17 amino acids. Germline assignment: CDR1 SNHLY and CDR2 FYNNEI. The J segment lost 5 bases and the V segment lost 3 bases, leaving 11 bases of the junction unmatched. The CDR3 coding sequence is TGTGCCAGCAGTGATCTATTGGGACAGGGAATCAACAATGAGCAGTTCTTC. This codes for CASSDLLGQGINNEQFF.

CDR3 sequence reads: CASSVGRGQDYEQYF. The CDR3 DNA sequence: TGTGCCAGCAGCGTAGGTCGGGGGCAGGACTACGAGCAGTACTTC. The J gene is TRBJ2-7, the V gene TRBV9; D could derive from TRBD1 or TRBD2 (6 bases each). Germline V lookup: CDR1 SGDLS, CDR2 YYNGEE. Trimming pared 0 bases from V and 3 bases from J, leaving 13 bases between. The CDR3 sequence is 15 residues long.

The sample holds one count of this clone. CDR3 in DNA: TGCAGCGTCGATTTAAACAGCGGCGGGGAGCTGTTTTTT. It specifies CSVDLNSGGELFF. V usage is TRBV29-1 and J usage is TRBJ2-2; weak D call: TRBD2 (5 bases). V was pared by 6 bases and J by 7 bases, with 15 bases between. Per germline, CDR1 SQVTM and CDR2 ANQGSEA. The CDR3 loop spans 13 amino acids.

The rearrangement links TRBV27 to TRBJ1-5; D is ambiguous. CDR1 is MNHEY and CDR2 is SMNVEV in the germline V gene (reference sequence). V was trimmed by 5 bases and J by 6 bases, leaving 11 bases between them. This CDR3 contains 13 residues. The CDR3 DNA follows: TGTGCCAGCAGTCCCACTCATACTCAGCCCCAGCATTTT. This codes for CASSPTHTQPQHF.

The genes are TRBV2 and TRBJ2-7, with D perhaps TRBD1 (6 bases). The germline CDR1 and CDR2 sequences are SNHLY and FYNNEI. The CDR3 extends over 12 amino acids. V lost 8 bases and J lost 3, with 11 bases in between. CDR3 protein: CASGDTDYEQYF. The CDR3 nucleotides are TGTGCCAGCGGGGACACCGACTACGAGCAGTACTTC.

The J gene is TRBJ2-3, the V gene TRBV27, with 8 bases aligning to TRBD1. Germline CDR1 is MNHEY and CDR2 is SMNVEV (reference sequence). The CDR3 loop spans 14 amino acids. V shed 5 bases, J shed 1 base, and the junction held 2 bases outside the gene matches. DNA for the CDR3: TGTGCCAGCAGTGCGGACAGGGGCACAGATACGCAGTATTTT. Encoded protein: CASSADRGTDTQYF.